Below, 30 T cell receptor beta chains from the same sample are listed, as sequenced in a study of cytomegalovirus exposure and HLA in healthy donors. PCR used 60 Vbeta primers and 13 Jbeta primers. The table came from immunoSEQ multiplex PCR; TCRdb's copy has only in-frame clones and leaves some out. This sample carries approximately 96,000 clones, around 67% of them seen once, and the ten largest clones take less than 2%. Sequencing was carried out using PBMCs. Receptor source: a male donor in good health and CMV-seronegative.

This clone was detected only a few times. The chain employs TRBV6-1 and TRBJ1-5; the D gene is possibly TRBD1 (5 bases). The germline V and J ends were trimmed by 11 bases and 4 bases, with 18 bases remaining between them. CDR1 and CDR2 (germline): MNHNS, SASEGT. This CDR3 contains 14 residues. CDR3 nucleotide sequence: TGTGCCGCTAGGGGCAGTTTGAGGAATCAGCCCCAGCATTTT. It encodes CAARGSLRNQPQHF.

This clone was recorded a few times. The chain recombines TRBV5-4 with TRBJ1-3; D is uncertain. Per germline, CDR1 SGHNT and CDR2 YYREEE (reference sequence). This CDR3 is built from 14 residues. Trimming left V 3 bases short and J 4 bases short, with 11 bases between. Here the CDR3 reads CASSSGIDGNTIYF. Written as DNA, the CDR3 is TGTGCCAGCAGCTCCGGGATCGACGGAAACACCATATATTTT. Together with reference TRBV5-4 and TRBJ1-3, the CDR3 gives the full variable domain: ETGVTQSPTHLIKTRGQQVTLRCSSQSGHNTVSWYQQALGQGPQFIFQYYREEENGRGNFPPRFSGLQFPNYSSELNVNALELDDSALYLCASSSGIDGNTIYFGEGSWLTVV.

The rearrangement uses TRBV28 and TRBJ2-2, with 10 bases that match TRBD1. The CDR3 has 17 amino acids. The J segment lost 1 base and the V segment lost 10 bases, leaving 12 bases of the junction unmatched. The germline CDR1 and CDR2 sequences are MDHEN and SYDVKM. In nucleotides, the CDR3 is TGTGCCACCGCGGGACAGGGGTTCTCTTTGAACACCGGGGAGCTGTTTTTT. Its protein is CATAGQGFSLNTGELFF.

The chain couples TRBV6-5 to TRBJ1-2, with D possibly TRBD1 on 6 matching bases. The germline gives CDR1 MNHEY, CDR2 SVGAGI. This CDR3 has 15 amino acids. Trimming cost V 8 bases and J 6 bases, with 22 bases left between them. The CDR3 DNA follows: TGTGCCAGCTCGGGGGGGCCCGGGCCGGAGGATGGCTACACCTTC. Amino acid sequence: CASSGGPGPEDGYTF.

CDR3 amino acids: CASSLRSTGGFKDEQFF. The DNA of the CDR3 is TGTGCCAGCAGTTTACGAAGCACAGGGGGCTTCAAGGATGAGCAGTTCTTC. This chain links TRBV27 with TRBJ2-1; 9 bases fit TRBD1. Germline V gene sequence: CDR1 MNHEY, CDR2 SMNVEV (reference sequence). This CDR3 has 17 amino acids. The J segment lost 8 bases and the V segment lost 2 bases, leaving 13 bases of the junction unmatched.

This chain's CDR3 is CSVRTSGRWEQYF. The CDR3 coding sequence is TGCAGCGTCCGGACTAGCGGAAGGTGGGAGCAGTACTTC. V gene TRBV29-1 combines with J gene TRBJ2-7; TRBD2 matches 10 bases. The CDR3 length is 13 residues. V trimming: 6 bases; J trimming: 7 bases; junction bases outside the gene matches: 9. Germline lookup yields CDR1 SQVTM and CDR2 ANQGSEA.

This clone has just a few counts. The gene calls are TRBV10-3 and TRBJ2-6; D is perhaps TRBD2 (5 bases). V was trimmed by 11 bases and J by 1 base, leaving 9 bases between them. This CDR3 comprises 13 residues. CDR1 and CDR2 from the germline V gene are ENHRY and SYGVKD. For the CDR3, the DNA is TGTGCCGTTGGGAGTTCTGGGGCCAACGTCCTGACTTTC. This translates into CAVGSSGANVLTF.

In nucleotides, the CDR3 is TGCAGCGTTGAAACAGGGGGCAGAGGAAACACCATATATTTT. Translated: CSVETGGRGNTIYF. The chain couples TRBV29-1 to TRBJ1-3, with 9 bases that match TRBD1. This CDR3 is 14 amino acids long. J gave up 4 bases and V 2 bases, and 3 bases lay outside the gene matches. Per germline, CDR1 SQVTM and CDR2 ANQGSEA.

The CDR3: CASSPTGGYEQYF. CDR3 coding DNA: TGTGCCAGCAGCCCCACGGGGGGCTACGAGCAGTACTTC. J is TRBJ2-5 and V is TRBV7-3; 7 bases match TRBD2. The end of the DNA fits TRBJ2-7 better, so the J call may be wrong. Germline-derived CDR1 and CDR2 are SGHTA and FQGTGA. The CDR3 runs 13 residues.

The V and J genes are TRBV27 and TRBJ1-2; possibly TRBD1 for D (5 bases). This CDR3 spans 12 amino acids. Per germline, CDR1 MNHEY and CDR2 SMNVEV (reference sequence). V was trimmed by 8 bases and J by 3 bases, leaving 10 bases between them. The CDR3, as DNA: TGTGCCAGCTACCGGGGGGACTATGGCTACACCTTC. The encoded protein is CASYRGDYGYTF.

The rearrangement joins TRBV18 to TRBJ2-1; 8 bases fit TRBD2. In germline, CDR1 is KGHSH, CDR2 LQKENI. This CDR3 has 14 residues. V lost 3 bases and J lost 9; bases outside the gene matches: 7. CDR3: CASSPEAGGSEQFF. The CDR3 DNA follows: TGTGCCAGCTCACCTGAGGCGGGAGGTAGTGAGCAGTTCTTC.

The rearrangement uses TRBV2 and TRBJ2-1; the D gene is possibly TRBD2 (5 bases). Germline V gives CDR1 SNHLY, CDR2 FYNNEI. This CDR3 contains 18 residues. Deletions cut 2 bases from V and 0 bases from J, with 17 bases between. The CDR3 here is CASSEPHGGGSSYNEQFF. For the CDR3, the DNA is TGTGCCAGCAGTGAACCTCACGGTGGCGGGTCCTCCTACAATGAGCAGTTCTTC. Full variable domain (missing parts from reference TRBV2 and TRBJ2-1): EPEVTQTPSHQVTQMGQEVILRCVPISNHLYFYWYRQILGQKVEFLVSFYNNEISEKSEIFDDQFSVERPDGSNFTLKIRSTKLEDSAMYFCASSEPHGGGSSYNEQFFGPGTRLTVL.

The chain carries TRBV27 and TRBJ2-5; D uncertain. The V gene's germline CDR1 is MNHEY and CDR2 SMNVEV (reference sequence). Trimming shortened V by 5 bases and J by 4 bases, and 14 bases separated the two germline ends. CDR3 size: 14 residues. The CDR3 is CASSLYPKLETQYF. As DNA, the CDR3 is TGTGCCAGCAGTCTGTATCCTAAACTAGAGACCCAGTACTTC.

The J gene is TRBJ2-1, the V gene TRBV4-3; possible D gene TRBD1, 6 bases. Per the germline V gene, CDR1 is LGHNA and CDR2 is YSLEER. V dropped 0 bases and J dropped 3 bases, with 9 bases sitting between them. CDR3 length: 15 residues. The CDR3 protein is CASSQDQQGYNEQFF. CDR3 in DNA: TGCGCCAGCAGCCAAGACCAACAGGGCTACAATGAGCAGTTCTTC.

The chain employs TRBV30 and TRBJ2-3; D is possibly TRBD2 (5 bases). This CDR3 is built from 15 residues. Trimming left V 2 bases short and J 3 bases short, with 15 bases between. Germline values: CDR1 GTSNPN, CDR2 SVGIG (reference sequence). The CDR3 spells CAWSFGGLGTDTQYF. The DNA for the CDR3 is TGTGCCTGGAGTTTCGGAGGTCTAGGGACAGATACGCAGTATTTT.

This clone was found a few times. The rearrangement uses TRBV6-1 and TRBJ1-4; no clear D. Per the germline V gene, CDR1 is MNHNS and CDR2 is SASEGT. This CDR3 spans 14 amino acids. The ends were cut back, 3 bases at V and 3 bases at J, with 8 bases in the middle. The DNA for the CDR3 is TGTGCCAGCAGTGAGGCAGTGGCTAATGAAAAACTGTTTTTT. It yields the protein CASSEAVANEKLFF.

The rearrangement uses TRBV28 and TRBJ2-7, with TRBD2 identical over 11 bases. The CDR3 is 15 residues long. Germline V lookup: CDR1 MDHEN, CDR2 SYDVKM. Unmatched junction bases numbered 9, after V lost 6 bases and J lost 5 bases. The DNA for the CDR3 is TGTGCCAGCAGGGGGACTAGCGGCCGGGCGGACGAGCAGTACTTC. Amino acid sequence: CASRGTSGRADEQYF.

The genes are TRBV2 and TRBJ2-1; 7 nucleotides align to TRBD2. V shed 4 bases, J shed 2 bases, and the junction held 2 bases outside the gene matches. Looked up from germline, CDR1 is SNHLY and CDR2 is FYNNEI. The CDR3 extends over 14 amino acids. CDR3: CASSGGGPYNEQFF. The DNA of the CDR3 is TGTGCCAGCAGTGGGGGAGGGCCCTACAATGAGCAGTTCTTC.

The chain is built from TRBV7-2 and TRBJ1-2; D is ambiguous. The CDR3 contains 16 residues. V was pared by 1 base and J by 8 bases, with 20 bases between. Germline loops: CDR1 SGHTA, CDR2 FQGNSA. The chain's CDR3 is CASSLGAASGSGGYTF. The CDR3 DNA sequence: TGTGCCAGCAGCTTAGGGGCTGCCAGCGGATCGGGGGGCTACACCTTC.

V usage is TRBV27 and J usage is TRBJ1-2, with D possibly being TRBD1 (5 bases). CDR3 size: 14 residues. CDR1 is MNHEY, CDR2 SMNVEV, per germline (reference sequence). V was shortened by 3 bases and J by 4 bases, with 12 bases between the two germline ends. The CDR3 nucleotides read TGTGCCAGCAGTTTGAAGGGGCCCTTCTATGGCTACACCTTC. Amino acids: CASSLKGPFYGYTF.

The rearrangement links TRBV27 to TRBJ2-7; 10 bases fit TRBD1. CDR1 MNHEY and CDR2 SMNVEV come from the germline V gene (reference sequence). Trimming took 3 bases from V and 3 from J; bases not matched to a gene: 8. The CDR3 is 16 amino acids. The CDR3 nucleotides are TGTGCCAGCAGTTTTAGTGGGACAGGGGTCAACTACGAGCAGTACTTC. Protein sequence: CASSFSGTGVNYEQYF.

The V and J genes are TRBV7-2 and TRBJ1-3; D is unclear. CDR1 is SGHTA, CDR2 FQGNSA, per germline. The germline V and J ends were trimmed by 0 bases and 0 bases, with 9 bases remaining between them. This CDR3 has 16 amino acids. The CDR3 here is CASSLASLGSGNTIYF. As DNA, the CDR3 is TGTGCCAGCAGCTTAGCTTCCCTCGGCTCTGGAAACACCATATATTTT.

The V call is TRBV5-5, the J call TRBJ1-1; 7 nucleotides align to TRBD1. The germline V gene has CDR1 SGHKS and CDR2 YYEKEE (reference sequence). The CDR3 runs 14 residues. V lost 2 bases, J lost 5 bases, and 6 bases stayed unmatched. For the CDR3, the DNA is TGTGCCAGCAGCTTCGACAGGGTGTCGACTGAAGCTTTCTTT. Protein product: CASSFDRVSTEAFF. The full variable domain, with the rest looked up from reference TRBV5-5 and TRBJ1-1, is DAGVTQSPTHLIKTRGQQVTLRCSPISGHKSVSWYQQVLGQGPQFIFQYYEKEERGRGNFPDRFSARQFPNYSSELNVNALLLGDSALYLCASSFDRVSTEAFFGQGTRLTVV.

The gene calls are TRBV28 and TRBJ1-5; 7 bases are shared with TRBD1. Germline V gene data show CDR1 as MDHEN and CDR2 as SYDVKM. There are 14 residues in the CDR3. With V trimmed by 6 bases and J by 4 bases, 6 bases remained unmatched. Written as DNA, the CDR3 is TGTGCCAGCAGGCAAAGGGGGCCTAATCAGCCCCAGCATTTT. Its translation: CASRQRGPNQPQHF.

The CDR3: CAAFSSGNTIYF. In DNA, the CDR3 is TGTGCCGCATTCAGCTCTGGAAACACCATATATTTT. The gene calls are TRBV28 and TRBJ1-3; D call uncertain. CDR1 MDHEN and CDR2 SYDVKM come from the germline V gene. The V and J ends lost 11 bases and 0 bases respectively, with 8 bases between them. The CDR3 loop spans 12 amino acids.

This rearrangement joins TRBV4-2 to TRBJ2-3; 7 bases line up with TRBD2. In germline, CDR1 is LGHNA, CDR2 YNFKEQ. The CDR3 has 16 residues. The ends lost 0 bases at V and 2 bases at J; junction bases unmatched: 5. The CDR3 loop reads CASSQDASGDTDTQYF. CDR3 sequence (DNA): TGTGCCAGCAGCCAAGATGCTAGCGGAGACACAGATACGCAGTATTTT.

As to this clone: One junction end disagrees with the germline gene, perhaps due to a read error. V and J are TRBV7-7 and TRBJ2-1; TRBD2 agrees at 10 bases. CDR3 size: 17 residues. Germline V gives CDR1 SSHAT, CDR2 FNYEAQ (reference sequence). The CDR3 DNA follows: TGTGCTAGCAGCCCAACGGGGATACTAGCGGGGTACAATGAGCAGTTCTTC. This translates into CASSPTGILAGYNEQFF.

A remark on this clone: At one boundary the junction diverges from the germline segment, which might be a read error. V gene TRBV5-4 combines with J gene TRBJ2-7, with 11 bases matching TRBD1. CDR1 and CDR2 from the germline V gene are SGHNT and YYREEE (reference sequence). CDR3 length equals 14 residues. Written as DNA, the CDR3 is TGTGCCAGCAGCTCGGGGACAGGGGGATACGTGCAGTACTTC. Translating gives CASSSGTGGYVQYF. Combining the CDR3 with reference TRBV5-4 and TRBJ2-7 gives the whole variable domain ETGVTQSPTHLIKTRGQQVTLRCSSQSGHNTVSWYQQALGQGPQFIFQYYREEENGRGNFPPRFSGLQFPNYSSELNVNALELDDSALYLCASSSGTGGYVQYFGPGTRLTVT.

The V and J genes are TRBV4-2 and TRBJ2-2, with a possible D match to TRBD2 (6 bases). Deletions cut 0 bases from V and 5 bases from J, with 10 bases between. The CDR3 runs 15 residues. The germline gives CDR1 LGHNA, CDR2 YNFKEQ. The CDR3 loop is CASSQDEGRTGELFF. CDR3 DNA: TGTGCCAGCAGCCAAGATGAGGGGAGGACCGGGGAGCTGTTTTTT.

J is TRBJ1-4 and V is TRBV29-1; 7 positions match TRBD1. J was trimmed by 7 bases and V by 4 bases; bases with no gene match: 9. The CDR3 runs to 14 residues. CDR1 is SQVTM and CDR2 is ANQGSEA in the germline V gene. CDR3 DNA: TGCAGCGTTGCCCCCGGACCAGGGGGTGAAAAACTGTTTTTT. Translating gives CSVAPGPGGEKLFF.